These T cell receptor beta chains were read from a single sample in a study of blood T cell repertoires in COVID-19. Sequenced by immunoSEQ multiplex PCR; TCRdb stores in-frame clones only, minus some. The sample consists of more than 300,000 clones, 87% of them appearing once. The sample comprised peripheral blood. The receptors derive from a woman in her forties or fifties with COVID-19, enrolled during active disease. CDR3s include the opening cysteine and the closing phenylalanine or tryptophan. D genes are given only for firm matches. Size is omitted from some rows. Given values are once, few, many or a class for expanded clones.

J,length,size,V,D,CDR3,DNA
TRBJ2-1,16,.,TRBV10-1,TRBD2,CASSGTSGEASNEQFF,TGCGCCAGCAGTGGGACTAGCGGGGAAGCAAGCAATGAGCAGTTCTTC
TRBJ2-7,15,.,TRBV12-2,.,CASRSGLAKIYEQYF,TGTGCAAGTCGCTCCGGACTAGCGAAGATCTACGAGCAGTACTTC
TRBJ1-6,11,few,TRBV30,TRBD1,CAWNRGGPLHF,TGTGCCTGGAACAGGGGAGGCCCCCTCCACTTT
TRBJ1-1,16,.,TRBV10-3,.,CAISEPTHGGVTEAFF,TGTGCCATCAGTGAGCCAACCCACGGGGGGGTCACTGAAGCTTTCTTT
TRBJ1-1,17,.,TRBV7-9,.,CASSLGLGAYVYTEAFF,TGTGCCAGCAGCTTAGGTTTAGGGGCTTATGTGTACACTGAAGCTTTCTTT
TRBJ2-1,18,.,TRBV7-9,TRBD2,CASSLLGGGTSGYNEQFF,TGTGCCAGCAGCTTATTAGGTGGGGGAACTAGCGGATACAATGAGCAGTTCTTC
TRBJ2-6,18,.,TRBV7-9,TRBD1,CASSFRQGRLSGANVLTF,TGTGCCAGCAGCTTCCGACAGGGGCGCCTCTCTGGGGCCAACGTCCTGACTTTC
TRBJ1-6,15,.,TRBV7-2,.,CASSFRTADHSPLHF,TGTGCCAGCAGCTTCCGGACAGCGGATCATTCACCCCTCCACTTT
TRBJ1-3,15,.,TRBV5-1,.,CASSFDTGSGNTIYF,TGCGCCAGCAGCTTTGATACAGGTTCAGGAAACACCATATATTTT
TRBJ2-7,13,.,TRBV15,.,CATSQEGRYEQYF,TGTGCCACCAGCCAAGAGGGGAGGTACGAGCAGTACTTC
TRBJ2-7,20,.,TRBV19,TRBD2,CASSIVAMQGLAGVPYEQYF,TGTGCCAGTAGTATAGTTGCTATGCAAGGACTAGCGGGAGTCCCCTACGAGCAGTACTTC
TRBJ2-1,15,.,TRBV6-4,TRBD2,CASSESRTSRDEQFF,TGTGCCAGCAGTGAATCCCGGACTAGTAGGGATGAGCAGTTCTTC
TRBJ2-3,14,once,TRBV27,TRBD2,CASSLGGRTDTQYF,TGTGCCAGCAGTTTGGGGGGGAGGACAGATACGCAGTATTTT
TRBJ2-2,17,.,TRBV10-3,TRBD2,CAISEGSGRGWTGELFF,TGTGCCATCAGTGAGGGAAGCGGGAGAGGATGGACCGGGGAGCTGTTTTTT
TRBJ2-5,15,.,TRBV7-2,.,CASRQTFGGQETQYF,TGTGCCAGCAGGCAGACATTTGGGGGCCAGGAGACCCAGTACTTC
TRBJ2-2,12,.,TRBV19,.,CASSIGIGELFF,TGTGCCAGTAGTATCGGGATCGGGGAGCTGTTTTTT
TRBJ1-1,15,.,TRBV5-1,.,CASSLSFARNTEAFF,TGCGCCAGCAGCTTGTCGTTCGCGAGGAACACTGAAGCTTTCTTT
TRBJ2-7,14,.,TRBV5-5,.,CASQATPGVGEQYF,TGTGCCAGCCAAGCGACCCCAGGGGTTGGCGAGCAGTACTTC
TRBJ1-2,15,once,TRBV19,.,CASRESRGGFYGYTF,TGTGCCAGTAGGGAGAGTAGGGGCGGCTTCTATGGCTACACCTTC
TRBJ1-2,14,.,TRBV4-1,.,CASSPSEANYGYTF,TGCGCCAGCAGCCCCTCGGAGGCTAACTATGGCTACACCTTC
TRBJ2-1,15,.,TRBV5-1,TRBD1,CASSQGQGRIDEQFF,TGCGCCAGCAGCCAGGGACAGGGTAGGATTGATGAGCAGTTCTTC
TRBJ2-7,15,.,TRBV11-2,.,CASSLEGSILYEQYF,TGTGCCAGCAGCTTAGAGGGTAGCATCCTCTACGAGCAGTACTTC
TRBJ2-1,16,.,TRBV9,.,CASSVGWDSGYNEQFF,TGTGCCAGCAGCGTAGGATGGGACAGCGGGTACAATGAGCAGTTCTTC
TRBJ2-5,13,.,TRBV5-1,.,CASSLGSGETQYF,TGCGCCAGCAGCTTGGGGTCAGGCGAGACCCAGTACTTC
TRBJ1-5,16,.,TRBV18,.,CASSPLTGASNQPQHF,TGTGCCAGCTCACCATTGACAGGAGCTAGCAATCAGCCCCAGCATTTT
TRBJ2-2,16,.,TRBV7-2,TRBD2,CASSFDSGRNTGELFF,TGTGCCAGCAGCTTCGATAGCGGGAGAAACACCGGGGAGCTGTTTTTT